Sequencing of this TCR beta chain was carried out in a study of blood T cell repertoires in COVID-19. This CDR3 contains 15 residues. The V gene end was trimmed by 4 bases and the J gene end by 2 bases; junction bases not matched to a gene: 2. Per germline, CDR1 LGHNA and CDR2 YSLEER. Sequencing used immunoSEQ multiplex PCR; TCRdb keeps in-frame clones, though not all of them. The data contain approximately 150,000 clones, approximately 80% of them singletons. The chain uses TRBV4-3 and TRBJ2-6, with 7 bases lining up with TRBD1. The sample was peripheral blood. The source of this sequence is a human donor in a cohort sampled during active COVID-19. The CDR3 region has the DNA TGCGCCAGCAGCCTAGACAGGGCTGGGGCCAACGTCCTGACTTTC. Amino acid sequence: CASSLDRAGANVLTF.